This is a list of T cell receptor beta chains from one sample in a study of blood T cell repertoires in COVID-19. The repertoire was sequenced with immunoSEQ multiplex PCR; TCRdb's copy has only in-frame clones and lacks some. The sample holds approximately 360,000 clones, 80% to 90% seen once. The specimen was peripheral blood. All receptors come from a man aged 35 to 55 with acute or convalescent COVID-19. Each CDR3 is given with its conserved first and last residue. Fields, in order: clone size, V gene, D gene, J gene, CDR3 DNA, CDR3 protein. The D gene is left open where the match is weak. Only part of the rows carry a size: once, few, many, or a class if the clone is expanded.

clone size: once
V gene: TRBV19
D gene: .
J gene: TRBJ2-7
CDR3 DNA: TGTGCCAGTAGTATACCCGGGAGTACCCGACCCTCCTACGAGCAGTACTTC
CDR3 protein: CASSIPGSTRPSYEQYF

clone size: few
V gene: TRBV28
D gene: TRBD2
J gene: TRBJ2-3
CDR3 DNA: TGTGCCAGCAGTTTATGGGAACTAGCGGGGGGGCCGGGTACGCAGTATTTT
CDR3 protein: CASSLWELAGGPGTQYF

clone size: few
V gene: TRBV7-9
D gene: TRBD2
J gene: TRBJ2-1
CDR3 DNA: TGTGCCAGCAGCCGATGGGGAGCGGGAGATTACAATGAGCAGTTCTTC
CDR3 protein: CASSRWGAGDYNEQFF

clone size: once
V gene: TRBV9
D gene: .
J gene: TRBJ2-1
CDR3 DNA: TGTGCCAGCAGCGTAGCGAGTCCGAACAATGAGCAGTTCTTC
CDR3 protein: CASSVASPNNEQFF

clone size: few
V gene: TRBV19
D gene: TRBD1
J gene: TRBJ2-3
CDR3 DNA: TGTGCCAGTAGTATATTACGGACAGGACGAGGCACAGATACGCAGTATTTT
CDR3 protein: CASSILRTGRGTDTQYF

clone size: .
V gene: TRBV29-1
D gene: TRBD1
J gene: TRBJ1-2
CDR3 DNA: TGCAGCGTTTCCGGGACAGGGGAGGACTATGGCTACACCTTC
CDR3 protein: CSVSGTGEDYGYTF

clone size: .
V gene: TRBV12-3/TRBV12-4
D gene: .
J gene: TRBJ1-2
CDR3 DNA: TGTGCCAGCAGCCCACAGGAAAACTATGGCTACACCTTC
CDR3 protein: CASSPQENYGYTF

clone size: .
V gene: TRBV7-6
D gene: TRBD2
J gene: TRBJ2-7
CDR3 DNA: TGTGCCAGCAGCTTAGGGAGCGGGAGGCTTAACGAGCAGTACTTC
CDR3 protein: CASSLGSGRLNEQYF

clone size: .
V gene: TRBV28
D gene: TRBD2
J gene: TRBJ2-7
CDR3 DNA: TGTGCCAGCAGTTTTCGGACTAGCGGATCGGACGAGCAGTACTTC
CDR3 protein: CASSFRTSGSDEQYF

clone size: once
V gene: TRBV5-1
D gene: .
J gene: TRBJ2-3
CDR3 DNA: TGCGCCAGCACCCCGGTGGGGACTCAAGATACGCAGTATTTT
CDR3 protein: CASTPVGTQDTQYF

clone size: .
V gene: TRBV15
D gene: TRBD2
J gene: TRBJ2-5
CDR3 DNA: TGTGCCACTAGCAGCGCTAGCGGATGGGCCCAGTACTTC
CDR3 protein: CATSSASGWAQYF

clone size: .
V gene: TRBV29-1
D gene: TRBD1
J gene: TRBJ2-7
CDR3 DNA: TGCAGCGTAAACGGGCGGACAGGGGACTCCTACGAGCAGTACTTC
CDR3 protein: CSVNGRTGDSYEQYF

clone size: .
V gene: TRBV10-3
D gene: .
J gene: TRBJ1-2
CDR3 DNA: TGTGCCATCAGTGAGTCAAGCCAGGGCCGCTACACCTTC
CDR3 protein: CAISESSQGRYTF

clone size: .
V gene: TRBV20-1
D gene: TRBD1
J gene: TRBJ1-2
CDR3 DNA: TGCAGTGCTCGTCGACAGGGAGGCTACACCTTC
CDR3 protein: CSARRQGGYTF

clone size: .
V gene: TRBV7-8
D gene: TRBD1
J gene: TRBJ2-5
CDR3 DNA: TGTGCCAGCAGCGAAGGGACAGGGAGGAGAGAGACCCAGTACTTC
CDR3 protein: CASSEGTGRRETQYF

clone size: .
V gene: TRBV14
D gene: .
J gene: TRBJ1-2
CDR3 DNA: TGTGCCAGCAGCCGCGCCCCAACGACAGTCTATGGCTACACCTTC
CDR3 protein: CASSRAPTTVYGYTF

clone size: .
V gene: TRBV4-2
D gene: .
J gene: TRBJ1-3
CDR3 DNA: TGTGCCAGCAGCCAAGATGGCAGGCATTATGGAAACACCATATATTTT
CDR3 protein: CASSQDGRHYGNTIYF

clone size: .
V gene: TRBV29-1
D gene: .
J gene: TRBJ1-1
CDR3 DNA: TGCAGCGGTGACGGGGGTGGTGAAGCTTTCTTT
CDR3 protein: CSGDGGGEAFF

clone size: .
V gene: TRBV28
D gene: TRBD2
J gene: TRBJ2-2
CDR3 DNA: TGTGCCAGCAGTTTAGCGGGAGCGACGGGGGAGCTGTTTTTT
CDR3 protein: CASSLAGATGELFF

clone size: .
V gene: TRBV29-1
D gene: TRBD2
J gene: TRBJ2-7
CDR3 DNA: TGCAGCGCGACTAGCGGGAGGGACGAGCAGTACTTC
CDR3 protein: CSATSGRDEQYF

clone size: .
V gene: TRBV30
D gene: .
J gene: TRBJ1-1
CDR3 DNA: TGTGCCTGGAGTGTGGGAGGGAACACTGAAGCTTTCTTT
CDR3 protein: CAWSVGGNTEAFF

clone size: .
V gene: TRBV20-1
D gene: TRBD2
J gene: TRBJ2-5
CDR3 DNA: TGCAGTGCTAGTGGACTAGCGGGAGGAGAGACCCAGTACTTC
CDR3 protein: CSASGLAGGETQYF

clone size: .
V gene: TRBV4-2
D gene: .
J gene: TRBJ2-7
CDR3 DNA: TGTGCCAGCAGCCCTACGGAGACTTCTAGGCCCTACGAGCAGTACTTC
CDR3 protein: CASSPTETSRPYEQYF

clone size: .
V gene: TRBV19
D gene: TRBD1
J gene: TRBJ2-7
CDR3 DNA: TGTGCCAGTAGTATTCAAGGACAGGGGGGATACGAGCAGTACTTC
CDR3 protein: CASSIQGQGGYEQYF

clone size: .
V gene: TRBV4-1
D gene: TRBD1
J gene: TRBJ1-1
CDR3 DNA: TGCGCCAGCAGCGATCCACCGGGACAGCCTTTAATGAACACTGAAGCTTTCTTT
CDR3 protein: CASSDPPGQPLMNTEAFF

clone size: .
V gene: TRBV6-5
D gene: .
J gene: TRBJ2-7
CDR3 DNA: TGTGCCAGCAACGGAGCGGAGCTCTACGAGCAGTACTTC
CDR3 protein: CASNGAELYEQYF

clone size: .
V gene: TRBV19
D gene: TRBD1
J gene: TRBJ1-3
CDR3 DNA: TGTGCCAGTAGTGTGACAGGGATTGGAAACACCATATATTTT
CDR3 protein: CASSVTGIGNTIYF

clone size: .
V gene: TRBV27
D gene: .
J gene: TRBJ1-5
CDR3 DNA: TGTGCCAGCAGTCCCGGACAGTCTCATCAACCCCAGCATTTT
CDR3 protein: CASSPGQSHQPQHF

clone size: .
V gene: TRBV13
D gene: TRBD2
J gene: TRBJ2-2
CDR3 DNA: TGTGCCAGCAGACTAGCGGGAAACACCGGGGAGCTGTTTTTT
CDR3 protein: CASRLAGNTGELFF

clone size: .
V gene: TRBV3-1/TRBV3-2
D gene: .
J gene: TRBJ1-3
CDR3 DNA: TGTGCCAGCAGCCGACAGAGCTCTGGAAACACCATATATTTT
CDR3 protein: CASSRQSSGNTIYF

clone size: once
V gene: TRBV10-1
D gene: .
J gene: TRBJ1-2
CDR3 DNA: TGCGCCAGCAGTTATTGTGTCAGTTCGAGAGGCTATGGCTACACCTTC
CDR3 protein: CASSYCVSSRGYGYTF

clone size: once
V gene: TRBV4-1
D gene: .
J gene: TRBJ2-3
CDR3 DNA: TGCGCCAGCAGCCAAGATCAGGGCGGGACTAGCACAGATACGCAGTATTTT
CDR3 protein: CASSQDQGGTSTDTQYF

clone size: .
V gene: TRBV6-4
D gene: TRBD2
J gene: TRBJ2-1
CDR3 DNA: TGTGCCAGCAGTGACAGCGGGGGGGCCTACAATGAGCAGTTCTTC
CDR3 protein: CASSDSGGAYNEQFF

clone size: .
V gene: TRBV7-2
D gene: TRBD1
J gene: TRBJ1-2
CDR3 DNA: TGTGCCAGCAGCCCACAGGGGCTTAATGGCTACACCTTC
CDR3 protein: CASSPQGLNGYTF

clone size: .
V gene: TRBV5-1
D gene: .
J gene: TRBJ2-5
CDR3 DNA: TGCGCCAGCAGCCTGGACGGAGAGACCCAGTACTTC
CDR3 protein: CASSLDGETQYF

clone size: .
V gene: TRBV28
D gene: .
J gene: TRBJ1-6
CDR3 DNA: TGTGCCAGCAGTTTCCTTACAGGATCTAATTCACCCCTCCACTTT
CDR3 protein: CASSFLTGSNSPLHF

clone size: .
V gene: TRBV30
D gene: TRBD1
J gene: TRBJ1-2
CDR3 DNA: TGTGCCTGGAGTGTTCAGGGGGCGATTGGCTACACCTTC
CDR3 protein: CAWSVQGAIGYTF

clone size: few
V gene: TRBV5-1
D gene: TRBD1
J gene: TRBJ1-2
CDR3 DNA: TGCGCCAGCAGCCCCCCGGGACAGGGTTTTGGCTACACCTTC
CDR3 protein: CASSPPGQGFGYTF

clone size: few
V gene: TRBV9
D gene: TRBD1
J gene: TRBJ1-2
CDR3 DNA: TGTGCCAGCAGCCCTTCACCCTCCGGGACAGGGGTAGTGAACTATGGCTACACCTTC
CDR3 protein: CASSPSPSGTGVVNYGYTF

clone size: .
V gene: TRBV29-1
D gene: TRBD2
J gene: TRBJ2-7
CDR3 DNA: TGCAGCGTGAAAGGCGGGAGCAGCTCCTACGAGCAGTACTTC
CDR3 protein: CSVKGGSSSYEQYF

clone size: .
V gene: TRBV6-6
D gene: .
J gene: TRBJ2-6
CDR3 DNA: TGTGCCAGCAGCGGCTCTGGGGCCAACGTCCTGACTTTC
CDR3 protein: CASSGSGANVLTF

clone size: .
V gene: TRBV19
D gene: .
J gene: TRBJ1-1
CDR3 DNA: TGTGCCAGTAGTCCCGGTTTCACTGAAGCTTTCTTT
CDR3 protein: CASSPGFTEAFF

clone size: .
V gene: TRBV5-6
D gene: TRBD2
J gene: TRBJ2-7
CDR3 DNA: TGTGCCAGCAGCTTACTAGCGGGGGGTAGGAGCTCCTACGAGCAGTACTTC
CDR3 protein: CASSLLAGGRSSYEQYF

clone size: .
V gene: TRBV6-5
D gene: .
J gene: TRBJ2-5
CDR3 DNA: TGTGCCAGCAGTTACTCAGGGGGCGGGAAAGAGACCCAGTACTTC
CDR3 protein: CASSYSGGGKETQYF

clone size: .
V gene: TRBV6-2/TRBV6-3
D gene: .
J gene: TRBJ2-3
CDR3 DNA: TGTGCCAGCAGTTACTCGACGGCGCTAGCTACAGATACGCAGTATTTT
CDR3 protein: CASSYSTALATDTQYF

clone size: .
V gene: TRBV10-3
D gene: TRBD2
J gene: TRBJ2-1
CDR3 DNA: TGTGCCATCAGTAGGCGGGGGGGCGACTACAATGAGCAGTTCTTC
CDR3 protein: CAISRRGGDYNEQFF

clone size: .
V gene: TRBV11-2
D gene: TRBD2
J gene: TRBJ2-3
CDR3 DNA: TGTGCCAGCAGCTCCCTGCGGGGGAGCACAGATACGCAGTATTTT
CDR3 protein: CASSSLRGSTDTQYF

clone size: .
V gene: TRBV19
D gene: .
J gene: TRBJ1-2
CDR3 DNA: TGTGCCAGTTCTCCGGGAACACTCTATGGCTACACCTTC
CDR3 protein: CASSPGTLYGYTF

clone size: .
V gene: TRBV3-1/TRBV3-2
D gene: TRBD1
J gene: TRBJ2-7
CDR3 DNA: TGTGCCAGCAGTCACGGGACAGCGACCTACGAGCAGTACTTC
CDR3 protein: CASSHGTATYEQYF

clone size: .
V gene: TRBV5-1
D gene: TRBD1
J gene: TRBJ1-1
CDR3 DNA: TGCGCCAGCAGCCCGATACAGGGGGAAACTGAAGCTTTCTTT
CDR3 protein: CASSPIQGETEAFF

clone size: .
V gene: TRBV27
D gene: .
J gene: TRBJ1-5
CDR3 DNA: TGTGCCAGCAGTCTTTCCTCGGGGGTACAGCCCCAGCATTTT
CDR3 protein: CASSLSSGVQPQHF

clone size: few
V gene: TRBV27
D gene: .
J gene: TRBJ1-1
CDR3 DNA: TGTGCCAGCAGTTGGGGGGGCGGCACTGAAGCTTTCTTT
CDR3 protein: CASSWGGGTEAFF

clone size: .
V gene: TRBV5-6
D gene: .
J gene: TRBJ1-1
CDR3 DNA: TGTGCCAGCAGCTGGAGGGGGAACACTGAAGCTTTCTTT
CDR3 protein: CASSWRGNTEAFF

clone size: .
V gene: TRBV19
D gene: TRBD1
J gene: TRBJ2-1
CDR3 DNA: TGTGCCAGTAGTATACAGGGACAGGGCCCCAATGAGCAGTTCTTC
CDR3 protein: CASSIQGQGPNEQFF

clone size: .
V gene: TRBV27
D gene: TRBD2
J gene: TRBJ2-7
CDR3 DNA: TGTGCCAGCAGACCCGGACTAGGGGTCTACGAGCAGTACTTC
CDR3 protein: CASRPGLGVYEQYF

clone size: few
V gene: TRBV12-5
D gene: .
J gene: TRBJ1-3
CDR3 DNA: TGTGCTAGTGGTTTGGTATATGAAGGGACTTCTGGAAACACCATATATTTT
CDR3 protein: CASGLVYEGTSGNTIYF

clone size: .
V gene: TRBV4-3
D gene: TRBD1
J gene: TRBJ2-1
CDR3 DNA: TGCGCCAGCAGCCAAGATTACAGGGGCGGCGAGCAGTTCTTC
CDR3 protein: CASSQDYRGGEQFF

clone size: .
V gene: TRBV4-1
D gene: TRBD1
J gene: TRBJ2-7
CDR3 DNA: TGCGCCAGCAGCCATACATCCGGGACAGCATACGAGCAGTACTTC
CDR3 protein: CASSHTSGTAYEQYF

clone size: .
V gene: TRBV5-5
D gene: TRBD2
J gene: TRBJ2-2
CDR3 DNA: TGTGCCAGCAGCTGGGACTACGGGCGGGGGGAGCTGTTTTTT
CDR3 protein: CASSWDYGRGELFF